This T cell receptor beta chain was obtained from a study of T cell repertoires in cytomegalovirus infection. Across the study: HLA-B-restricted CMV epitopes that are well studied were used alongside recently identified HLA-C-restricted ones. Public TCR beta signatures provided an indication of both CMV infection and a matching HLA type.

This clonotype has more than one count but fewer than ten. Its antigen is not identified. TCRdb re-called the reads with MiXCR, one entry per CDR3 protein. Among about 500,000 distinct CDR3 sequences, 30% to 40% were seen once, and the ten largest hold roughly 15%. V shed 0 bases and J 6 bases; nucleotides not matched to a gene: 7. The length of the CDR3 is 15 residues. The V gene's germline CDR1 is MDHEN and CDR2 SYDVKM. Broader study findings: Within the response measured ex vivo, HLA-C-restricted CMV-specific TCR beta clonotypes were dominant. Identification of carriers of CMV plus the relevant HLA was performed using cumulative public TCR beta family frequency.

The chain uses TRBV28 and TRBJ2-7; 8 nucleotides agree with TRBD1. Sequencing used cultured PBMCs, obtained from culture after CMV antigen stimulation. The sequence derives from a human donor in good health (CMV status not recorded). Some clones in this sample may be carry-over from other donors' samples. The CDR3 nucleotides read TGTGCCAGCAGTTTATGGGGGCAGGGGGCAGCCGAGCAGTACTTC. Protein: CASSLWGQGAAEQYF.